These 26 T cell receptor beta chains share one sample of origin, sequenced in a study of cytomegalovirus exposure and HLA in healthy donors. Generated by immunoSEQ multiplex PCR, the TCRdb table keeps only in-frame clones and is missing some. Among roughly 65,000 clones listed, just under 95% were seen once. Sequencing was performed on PBMCs. These receptors were collected from a man aged 18 to 35 in good health and CMV-seropositive.

This chain joins TRBV4-3 and TRBJ2-7, with TRBD2 as a possible D gene (6 bases). The CDR3 consists of 17 residues. Looked up from germline, CDR1 is LGHNA and CDR2 is YSLEER. The ends were cut back, 0 bases at V and 1 base at J, with 16 bases in the middle. CDR3 protein: CASSQDSGGRYSYEQYF. The DNA of the CDR3 is TGCGCCAGCAGCCAAGATTCCGGGGGACGGTATTCCTACGAGCAGTACTTC.

With respect to this clone: At one end, the junction sequence differs from germline, possibly due to a read error. The CDR3 sequence: CASSERGMNAEAFF. CDR3 sequence (DNA): TGTGCCAGCAGTGAAAGGGGGATGAACGCTGAAGCTTTCTTT. V gene TRBV6-1 combines with J gene TRBJ1-1, with D tentatively TRBD1 (6 bases). CDR3 length: 14 residues. CDR1 and CDR2 (germline): MNHNS, SASEGT.

V usage is TRBV10-3 and J usage is TRBJ2-3, with 9 bases aligning to TRBD2. Unmatched junction bases numbered 12, after V lost 6 bases and J lost 2 bases. CDR1 is ENHRY and CDR2 is SYGVKD in the germline V gene. The CDR3 loop spans 17 amino acids. As DNA, the CDR3 is TGTGCCATCAGCACCATGGCGGGGGGGGCCTCCACAGATACGCAGTATTTT. This gives the protein CAISTMAGGASTDTQYF.

This chain joins TRBV19 and TRBJ2-7; 10 positions match TRBD2. The germline V gene encodes CDR1 LNHDA and CDR2 SQIVND (reference sequence). With V trimmed by 4 bases and J by 3 bases, 3 bases remained unmatched. The CDR3 consists of 14 residues. The CDR3 DNA reads as TGTGCCAGTAGTAGTGGGACTAGCGACTACGAGCAGTACTTC. It specifies CASSSGTSDYEQYF.

This rearrangement joins TRBV15 to TRBJ1-2, with 8 nucleotides matching TRBD1. The V gene's germline CDR1 is LNHNV and CDR2 YYDKDF (reference sequence). CDR3 length: 17 residues. V lost 2 bases and J lost 4; bases outside the gene matches: 12. CDR3 sequence: CATSRPDREGRSYGYTF. For the CDR3, the DNA is TGTGCCACCAGCAGACCGGACAGGGAGGGTCGTAGCTATGGCTACACCTTC.

This chain connects TRBV7-9 to TRBJ2-5, with TRBD2 as a possible D gene (5 bases). Trimming removed 7 bases at V and 0 bases at J, with 15 bases between. The CDR3 covers 15 residues. Germline assignment: CDR1 SEHNR and CDR2 FQNEAQ (reference sequence). CDR3 DNA sequence: TGTGCCAGCACCGGAGGACGGGCCTACCAAGAGACCCAGTACTTC. Translated: CASTGGRAYQETQYF. The full variable domain, in which reference TRBV7-9 and TRBJ2-5 provide the parts outside the CDR3, is DTGVSQNPRHKITKRGQNVTFRCDPISEHNRLYWYRQTLGQGPEFLTYFQNEAQLEKSRLLSDRFSAERPKGSFSTLEIQRTEQGDSAMYLCASTGGRAYQETQYFGPGTRLLVL.

This chain connects TRBV6-4 to TRBJ2-7; D may be TRBD1 (6 bases). Trimming shortened V by 5 bases and J by 2 bases, and 16 bases separated the two germline ends. The CDR3 spans 15 residues. Germline loops: CDR1 MRHNA, CDR2 SNTAGT. CDR3: CASSKNTGLPYEQYF. CDR3 sequence (DNA): TGTGCCAGCAGTAAGAATACAGGGTTGCCCTACGAGCAGTACTTC.

The chain uses TRBV18 and TRBJ2-1; no firm D call. The V and J ends lost 3 bases and 6 bases respectively, with 6 bases between them. The CDR3 spans 12 residues. Germline CDR1 reads KGHSH; CDR2 reads LQKENI. CDR3 loop: CASSPRRNEQFF. Written as DNA, the CDR3 is TGTGCCAGCTCACCGCGGCGCAATGAGCAGTTCTTC.

CDR3 amino acids: CASSWAKEQYF. Written as DNA, the CDR3 is TGTGCCAGCAGTTGGGCCAAGGAACAGTACTTC. The chain couples TRBV28 to TRBJ2-7; D remains unclear. CDR3 length: 11 amino acids. The germline V gene encodes CDR1 MDHEN and CDR2 SYDVKM. Trimming removed 4 bases from V and 10 bases from J, with 11 bases in between.

This clone was counted once. The CDR3 DNA follows: TGTGCCAGCAGCTATCCGGGACTGTTGTCCTACAATGAGCAGTTCTTC. The encoded protein is CASSYPGLLSYNEQFF. The V call is TRBV7-2, the J call TRBJ2-1, with D possibly matching TRBD2 (6 bases). Germline loops: CDR1 SGHTA, CDR2 FQGNSA. CDR3 length equals 16 residues. Trimming shortened V by 4 bases and J by 1 base, and 14 bases separated the two germline ends.

V and J are TRBV11-3 and TRBJ2-5; weak D call: TRBD2 (5 bases). CDR1 and CDR2 from the germline V gene are SGHNT and YENEEA. The V end lost 8 bases, the J end lost 7 bases, and 14 bases lay between the germline ends. The CDR3 is 12 amino acids. This CDR3 reads CASARGLGTQYF. DNA for the CDR3: TGTGCCAGCGCTAGAGGGTTGGGGACCCAGTACTTC.

The sample holds one count of this clone. V gene TRBV6-1 combines with J gene TRBJ2-7, with D perhaps TRBD1 (5 bases). With 5 bases removed from V and 0 bases from J, the gap between germline ends came to 11 bases. Germline loops: CDR1 MNHNS, CDR2 SASEGT. This CDR3 is built from 14 residues. The CDR3 coding sequence is TGTGCCAGCAGTTCGACAGCGAGCTCCTACGAGCAGTACTTC. It translates to CASSSTASSYEQYF.

The gene calls are TRBV27 and TRBJ1-1, with no clear D. There are 18 residues in the CDR3. Germline loops: CDR1 MNHEY, CDR2 SMNVEV (reference sequence). V was pared by 2 bases and J by 0 bases, with 19 bases between. CDR3 loop: CASSLGFPQSELNTEAFF. As DNA, the CDR3 is TGTGCCAGCAGTTTAGGATTCCCACAGAGTGAATTGAACACTGAAGCTTTCTTT.

The gene calls are TRBV28 and TRBJ2-3, with 10 bases fitting TRBD1. The trim removed 5 bases at V and 6 bases at J, leaving 11 bases unmatched. The CDR3 sequence is 16 residues long. CDR1 MDHEN and CDR2 SYDVKM come from the germline V gene. Here the CDR3 reads CASSTRDRGNRDTQYF. The CDR3 nucleotides are TGTGCCAGCAGTACCAGGGACAGGGGAAATCGCGATACGCAGTATTTT.

This chain links TRBV5-1 with TRBJ2-2; 7 bases align to TRBD1. Trimming at V came to 0 bases and at J to 2 bases, leaving 4 bases not matched to a gene. The germline CDR1 and CDR2 sequences are SGHRS and YFSETQ. CDR3 size: 16 residues. CDR3 DNA: TGCGCCAGCAGCTTGGCGCGACAGGGCAACACCGGGGAGCTGTTTTTT. Residues: CASSLARQGNTGELFF.

This chain uses TRBV5-1 with TRBJ2-1, with 10 bases lining up with TRBD2. V was clipped by 4 bases and J by 7 bases; unmatched bases: 8. Germline CDR1 SGHRS, CDR2 YFSETQ. The CDR3 is 15 amino acids. The CDR3 is CASSRLAGDVNEQFF. CDR3 nucleotide sequence: TGCGCCAGCAGCCGGCTAGCGGGAGATGTGAATGAGCAGTTCTTC.

The chain joins TRBV10-2 to TRBJ1-5; possibly TRBD1 for D (5 bases). CDR1 and CDR2 from the germline V gene are WSHSY and SAAADI. The CDR3 is made up of 13 amino acids. V was shortened by 3 bases and J by 5 bases, with 8 bases between the two germline ends. This CDR3 is CASSDDRDQPQHF. Here the CDR3 DNA reads TGCGCCAGCAGTGACGACAGAGATCAGCCCCAGCATTTT.

The chain uses TRBV7-6 and TRBJ2-2, with a weak D call TRBD2 (6 bases). V shed 1 base and J shed 1 base, with 10 bases lying between them. CDR1 is SGHVS, CDR2 FNYEAQ, per germline. The CDR3 covers 16 residues. The CDR3 coding sequence is TGTGCCAGCAGCTTAGAGGTGGGAGGGAACACCGGGGAGCTGTTTTTT. It translates to CASSLEVGGNTGELFF. The full variable domain, rest sourced from reference TRBV7-6 and TRBJ2-2, is GAGVSQSPRYKVTKRGQDVALRCDPISGHVSLYWYRQALGQGPEFLTYFNYEAQQDKSGLPNDRFSAERPEGSISTLTIQRTEQRDSAMYRCASSLEVGGNTGELFFGEGSRLTVL.

This chain connects TRBV2 to TRBJ1-1; D gene ambiguous. The CDR3 has 13 residues. V shed 7 bases and J shed 0 bases, with 9 bases lying between them. Looked up from germline, CDR1 is SNHLY and CDR2 is FYNNEI. CDR3 in DNA: TGTGCCAGCAAGTTCACGGTGAACACTGAAGCTTTCTTT. Encoded protein: CASKFTVNTEAFF.

The chain links TRBV29-1 to TRBJ2-1; a weak D match, TRBD2 (6 bases). Looked up from germline, CDR1 is SQVTM and CDR2 is ANQGSEA. CDR3 length equals 14 residues. Trimming stripped 6 bases from V and 0 bases from J, with 12 bases between. The CDR3 nucleotides are TGCAGCGTCGGGGGATTCCCCTCCTACAATGAGCAGTTCTTC. Residues: CSVGGFPSYNEQFF.

The chain carries TRBV11-2 and TRBJ2-7, with 11 bases lining up with TRBD1. Germline assignment: CDR1 SGHAT and CDR2 FQNNGV. The CDR3 has 17 amino acids. Germline trimming cut 3 bases from V and 4 bases from J; bases unmatched to any gene: 11. Here the CDR3 reads CASSFQADGTGGYEQYF. The CDR3 DNA sequence: TGTGCCAGCAGCTTCCAGGCGGACGGGACAGGGGGATACGAGCAGTACTTC.

This rearrangement joins TRBV28 to TRBJ1-2; D unresolved. The length of the CDR3 is 13 residues. Trimming removed 3 bases from V and 4 bases from J, with 9 bases in between. The germline CDR1 and CDR2 sequences are MDHEN and SYDVKM. The CDR3: CASSLIVLYGYTF. CDR3 sequence (DNA): TGTGCCAGCAGTTTGATAGTACTCTATGGCTACACCTTC.

The chain links TRBV9 to TRBJ1-1; no clear D gene. V lost 0 bases, J lost 3 bases, and 6 bases lay in between. The CDR3 is made up of 13 amino acids. Germline CDR1 and CDR2: SGDLS and YYNGEE. The CDR3 DNA sequence: TGTGCCAGCAGCGTAGTGGCAGACACTGAAGCTTTCTTT. It translates to CASSVVADTEAFF.

The chain combines TRBV30 with TRBJ1-3; tentatively, D is TRBD1 (5 bases). The germline V and J ends were trimmed by 2 bases and 4 bases, with 12 bases remaining between them. Germline CDR1 and CDR2: GTSNPN and SVGIG (reference sequence). CDR3 length equals 14 residues. The CDR3: CAWSPGLYGNTIYF. CDR3 nucleotides: TGTGCCTGGAGTCCAGGGTTATACGGAAACACCATATATTTT.

This chain uses TRBV19 with TRBJ1-2; D perhaps matches TRBD1 (5 bases). The germline V and J ends were trimmed by 7 bases and 7 bases, with 22 bases remaining between them. The length of the CDR3 is 15 residues. In germline, CDR1 is LNHDA, CDR2 SQIVND (reference sequence). The chain's CDR3 is CASTPAVWGVSGYTF. Here the CDR3 DNA reads TGTGCCAGTACCCCAGCGGTTTGGGGGGTGAGTGGCTACACCTTC.

The chain employs TRBV13 and TRBJ2-7; the match to TRBD1 covers 8 bases. Trimming took 2 bases from V and 4 from J; bases not matched to a gene: 10. Germline V gene lookup returns CDR1 PRHDT and CDR2 FYEKMQ (reference sequence). The CDR3 is 16 amino acids. The CDR3 DNA reads as TGTGCCAGCAGCTTAAACCCCCGGGACAGGAGTTACGAGCAGTACTTC. Amino acid sequence: CASSLNPRDRSYEQYF.